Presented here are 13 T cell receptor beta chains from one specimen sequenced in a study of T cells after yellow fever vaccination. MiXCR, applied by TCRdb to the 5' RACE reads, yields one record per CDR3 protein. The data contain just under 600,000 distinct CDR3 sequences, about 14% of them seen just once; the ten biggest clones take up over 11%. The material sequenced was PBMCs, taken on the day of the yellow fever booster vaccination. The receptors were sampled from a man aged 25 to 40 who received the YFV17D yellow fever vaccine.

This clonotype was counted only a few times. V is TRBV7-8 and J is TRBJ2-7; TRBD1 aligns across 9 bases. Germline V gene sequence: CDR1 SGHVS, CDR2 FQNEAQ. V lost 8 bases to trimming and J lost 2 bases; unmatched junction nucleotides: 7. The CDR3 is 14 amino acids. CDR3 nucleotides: TGTGCCAGCTCCGGGGGGACAGGGCCCTACGAGCAGTACTTC. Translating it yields CASSGGTGPYEQYF.

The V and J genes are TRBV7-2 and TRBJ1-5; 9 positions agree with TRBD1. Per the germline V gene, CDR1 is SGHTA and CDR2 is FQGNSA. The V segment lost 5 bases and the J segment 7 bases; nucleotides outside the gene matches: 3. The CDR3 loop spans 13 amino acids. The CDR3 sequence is CASSEQGAQPQHF. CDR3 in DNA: TGTGCCAGCAGCGAACAGGGGGCCCAGCCCCAGCATTTT.

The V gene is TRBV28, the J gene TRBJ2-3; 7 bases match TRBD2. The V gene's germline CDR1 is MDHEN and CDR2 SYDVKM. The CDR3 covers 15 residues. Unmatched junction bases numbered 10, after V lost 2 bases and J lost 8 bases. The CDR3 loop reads CASSLAGATGVTQYF. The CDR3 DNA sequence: TGTGCCAGCAGTTTAGCGGGAGCAACGGGTGTTACGCAGTATTTT. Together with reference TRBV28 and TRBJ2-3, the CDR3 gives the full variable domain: DVKVTQSSRYLVKRTGEKVFLECVQDMDHENMFWYRQDPGLGLRLIYFSYDVKMKEKGDIPEGYSVSREKKERFSLILESASTNQTSMYLCASSLAGATGVTQYFGPGTRLTVL.

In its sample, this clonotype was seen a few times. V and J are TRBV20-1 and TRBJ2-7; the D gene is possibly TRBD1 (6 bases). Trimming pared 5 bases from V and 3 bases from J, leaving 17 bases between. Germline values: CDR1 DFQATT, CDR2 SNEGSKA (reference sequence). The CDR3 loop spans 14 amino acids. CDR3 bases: TGCAGTGCTTCGGGAAGACGGGACAACTACGAGCAGTACTTC. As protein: CSASGRRDNYEQYF.

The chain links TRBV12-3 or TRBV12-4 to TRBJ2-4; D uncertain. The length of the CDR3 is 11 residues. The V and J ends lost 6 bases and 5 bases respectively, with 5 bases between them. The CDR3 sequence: CASRQENIQYF. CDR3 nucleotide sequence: TGTGCCAGCAGGCAGGAAAACATTCAGTACTTC.

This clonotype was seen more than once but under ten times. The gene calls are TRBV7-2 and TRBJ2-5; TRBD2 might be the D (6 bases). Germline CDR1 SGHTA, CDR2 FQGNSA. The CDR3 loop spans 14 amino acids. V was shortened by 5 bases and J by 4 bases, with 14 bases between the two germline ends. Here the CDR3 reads CASSRKAGGETQYF. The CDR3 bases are TGTGCCAGCAGCCGTAAAGCGGGTGGAGAGACCCAGTACTTC. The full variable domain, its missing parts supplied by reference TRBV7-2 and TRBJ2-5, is GAGVSQSPSNKVTEKGKDVELRCDPISGHTALYWYRQSLGQGLEFLIYFQGNSAPDKSGLPSDRFSAERTGGSVSTLTIQRTQQEDSAVYLCASSRKAGGETQYFGPGTRLLVL.

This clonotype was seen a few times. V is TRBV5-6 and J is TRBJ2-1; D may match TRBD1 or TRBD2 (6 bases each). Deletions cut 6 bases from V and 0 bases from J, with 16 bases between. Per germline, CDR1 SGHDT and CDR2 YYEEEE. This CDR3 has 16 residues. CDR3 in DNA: TGTGCCAGCAACCGGAGGGGGATAAGCTCCTACAATGAGCAGTTCTTC. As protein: CASNRRGISSYNEQFF.

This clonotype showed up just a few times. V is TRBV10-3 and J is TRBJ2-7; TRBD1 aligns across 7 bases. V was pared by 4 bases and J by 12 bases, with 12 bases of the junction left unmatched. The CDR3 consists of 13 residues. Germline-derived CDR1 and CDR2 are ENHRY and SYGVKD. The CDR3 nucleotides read TGTGCCATCAGTGGGCTAGAGGATCGGGACAGGTACTTC. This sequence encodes CAISGLEDRDRYF.

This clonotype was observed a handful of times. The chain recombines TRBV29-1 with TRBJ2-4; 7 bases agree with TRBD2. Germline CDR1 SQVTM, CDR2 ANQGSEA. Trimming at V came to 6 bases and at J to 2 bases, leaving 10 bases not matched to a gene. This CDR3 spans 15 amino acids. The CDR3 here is CSVFGGGLSKNIQYF. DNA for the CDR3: TGCAGCGTCTTTGGGGGGGGTCTATCCAAAAACATTCAGTACTTC.

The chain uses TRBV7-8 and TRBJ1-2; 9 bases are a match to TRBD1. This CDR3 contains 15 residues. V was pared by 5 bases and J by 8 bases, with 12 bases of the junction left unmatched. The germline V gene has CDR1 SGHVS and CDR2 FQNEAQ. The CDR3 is CASSANAGTGWGYTF. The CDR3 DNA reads TGTGCCAGCAGCGCAAACGCCGGGACAGGGTGGGGCTACACCTTC.

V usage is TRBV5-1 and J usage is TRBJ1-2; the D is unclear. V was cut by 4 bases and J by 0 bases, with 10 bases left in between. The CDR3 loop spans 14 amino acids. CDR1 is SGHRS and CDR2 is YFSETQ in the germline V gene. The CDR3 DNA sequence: TGCGCCAGCAGCCCTGGAAGTTCTAACTATGGCTACACCTTC. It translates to CASSPGSSNYGYTF. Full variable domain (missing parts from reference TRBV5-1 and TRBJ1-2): KAGVTQTPRYLIKTRGQQVTLSCSPISGHRSVSWYQQTPGQGLQFLFEYFSETQRNKGNFPGRFSGRQFSNSRSEMNVSTLELGDSALYLCASSPGSSNYGYTFGSGTRLTVV.

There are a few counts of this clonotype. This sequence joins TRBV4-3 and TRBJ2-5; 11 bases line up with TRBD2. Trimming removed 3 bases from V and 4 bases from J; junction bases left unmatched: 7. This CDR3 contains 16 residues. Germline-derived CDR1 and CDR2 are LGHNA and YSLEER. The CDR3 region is CASSQLAGGVRETQYF. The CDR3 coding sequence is TGCGCCAGCAGCCAGTTAGCGGGAGGGGTGCGAGAGACCCAGTACTTC.

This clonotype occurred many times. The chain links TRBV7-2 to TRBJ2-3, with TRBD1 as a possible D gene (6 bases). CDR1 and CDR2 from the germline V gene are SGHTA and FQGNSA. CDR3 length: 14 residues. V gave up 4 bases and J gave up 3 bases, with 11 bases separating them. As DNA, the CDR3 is TGTGCCAGCAGCTCGACAGGTTTGACAGATACGCAGTATTTT. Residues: CASSSTGLTDTQYF.